The 6 T cell receptor beta chains listed next were all sequenced from one sample in a study of STAT5B mutations in CD4+ large granular lymphocyte leukemia. This table comes from immunoSEQ multiplex PCR, and its TCRdb copy is limited to in-frame clones, with some not included. The sample has around 43,000 clones, about 86% seen once. Sequencing was done on a sample of CD4+ T cells from blood buffy coats. Receptors were obtained from a human donor in good health.

The chain combines TRBV4-1 with TRBJ2-1; a weak D match, TRBD1 (6 bases). V was trimmed by 1 base and J by 5 bases, leaving 12 bases between them. This CDR3 is built from 15 residues. Germline V gene sequence: CDR1 MGHRA, CDR2 YSYEKL. CDR3 in amino acids: CASSQATGRDNEQFF. CDR3 nucleotides: TGCGCCAGCAGCCAAGCTACAGGGCGGGACAATGAGCAGTTCTTC.

The chain has TRBV6-6 and TRBJ2-1; D possibly uses TRBD1 or TRBD2 (5 bases each). Germline values: CDR1 MNHNY, CDR2 SVGAGI (reference sequence). Trimming pared 8 bases from V and 5 bases from J, leaving 13 bases between. This CDR3 has 13 residues. The CDR3 region is CASDAGTHNEQFF. DNA for the CDR3: TGTGCCAGCGATGCCGGGACCCACAATGAGCAGTTCTTC.

V is TRBV2 and J is TRBJ2-1; D remains unclear. The CDR3 loop spans 15 amino acids. Germline-derived CDR1 and CDR2 are SNHLY and FYNNEI. Trimming left V 4 bases short and J 1 base short, with 11 bases between. CDR3 protein: CASSAGPESYNEQFF. The CDR3 coding sequence is TGTGCCAGCAGTGCCGGGCCCGAATCCTACAATGAGCAGTTCTTC.

The rearrangement joins TRBV28 to TRBJ1-2; 9 bases are a match to TRBD1. CDR1 MDHEN and CDR2 SYDVKM come from the germline V gene. The CDR3 has 15 residues. V shed 4 bases and J 8 bases; nucleotides not matched to a gene: 11. This CDR3 reads CASSYGNRGPRGYTF. In nucleotides, the CDR3 is TGTGCCAGCAGTTACGGGAACAGGGGGCCTCGCGGCTACACCTTC.

V and J are TRBV6-6 and TRBJ2-2; D is uncertain. V was trimmed by 0 bases and J by 6 bases, leaving 8 bases between them. CDR1 and CDR2 (germline): MNHNY, SVGAGI (reference sequence). This CDR3 contains 14 residues. The CDR3 loop is CASSYSMGSGELFF. CDR3 nucleotides: TGTGCCAGCAGTTACTCGATGGGTTCCGGGGAGCTGTTTTTT.

The CDR3: CASRPPTGLETQYF. The CDR3 DNA reads TGTGCCAGCAGACCGCCGACGGGGTTAGAGACCCAGTACTTC. V and J are TRBV7-9 and TRBJ2-5; TRBD2 might be the D (5 bases). The CDR3 length is 14 residues. CDR1 SEHNR and CDR2 FQNEAQ come from the germline V gene (reference sequence). The V end lost 6 bases, the J end lost 4 bases, and 15 bases lay between the germline ends. The full variable domain, completed using reference TRBV7-9 and TRBJ2-5, is DTGVSQNPRHKITKRGQNVTFRCDPISEHNRLYWYRQTLGQGPEFLTYFQNEAQLEKSRLLSDRFSAERPKGSFSTLEIQRTEQGDSAMYLCASRPPTGLETQYFGPGTRLLVL.